This TCR beta chain was captured by sequencing in a study of OX40 agonist ivuxolimab in advanced cancers. The overall study: Patients with prior anti-PD-1, anti-PD-L1 or anti-CTLA-4 therapy were eligible; approximately 40% had some. Study-level results: More expanded clones were seen, on average, in CD8+ T cells than in CD4+.

This CDR3 contains 16 residues. V dropped 1 base and J dropped 4; count of bases not matched to a gene: 6. Per germline, CDR1 SEHNR and CDR2 FQNEAQ (reference sequence). Sequencing was performed with immunoSEQ multiplex PCR; in TCRdb, only in-frame clones are kept and a portion is missing. The sample includes 50,000 to 80,000 clones, roughly 80% of them seen just once. This clone was detected only once. Its specificity is not known. The chain employs TRBV7-9 and TRBJ2-1, with 8 bases fitting TRBD2. The sequenced sample was CD4+ or CD8+ T cells sorted from blood, obtained in a trial of the OX40 agonist ivuxolimab. The sequence came from an adult with an advanced solid tumor such as melanoma, head and neck, liver or kidney cancer. The CDR3 DNA follows: TGTGCCAGCAGCTTAGGGCTAGCGGGTGATTACAATGAGCAGTTCTTC. Its translation is CASSLGLAGDYNEQFF.